This T cell receptor (beta chain) was captured in a study of CD8 T cells in ankylosing spondylitis. General study points: What appeared characteristic of ankylosing spondylitis blood was a TCR beta motif of eight or nine highly homologous variants. Relatively scarce in peripheral blood, disease-linked clones were CD8+. Matched synovial fluid from ankylosing spondylitis patients was reported to be enriched for disease-linked clones.

As concerns this clonotype: The antigen is not known.

Quantitative 5'-RACE with molecular barcodes was used to make the TCR beta libraries. TCRdb reanalysed the 5' RACE reads using MiXCR and keeps one entry per CDR3 protein. This sample has hundreds of thousands of distinct CDR3 sequences; around 24% occur once, and the top ten carry just over 6.5%. The sequencing input was blood, either unsorted or a sorted T cell fraction (not recorded which). The TCR comes from a male donor with ankylosing spondylitis or in good health (not recorded which).

The CDR3 region has the DNA TGTGCCAGCACGGGCCTGGAGGCTGAAGCTTTCTTT. Residues: CASTGLEAEAFF. The gene calls are TRBV12-3 or TRBV12-4 and TRBJ1-1; D is ambiguous. The CDR3 is 12 amino acids. Trimming removed 7 bases from V and 6 bases from J, with 12 bases in between.